These T cell receptor beta chains were read from a single sample in a study of T cells in Graves' hyperthyroidism and ophthalmopathy. From the multiplex PCR reads, TCRdb called clonotypes with MiXCR, one entry per CDR3 protein. The sample yields approximately 400,000 distinct CDR3 sequences, 15% to 18% seen once. The source material was blood. These receptors all stem from a woman aged 18 to 35 with Graves' hyperthyroidism. Both conserved end residues are part of each CDR3. A D gene is named only where the DNA matches it firmly. Only some rows state a clone size, as once, few, many or a class for expanded clones.

cdr3_nt cdr3_aa cdr3_length v_call d_call j_call clone_size
TGCAGTGCTAGTGGGACGGGGGCTCAGGCTGGCTACACCTTC CSASGTGAQAGYTF 14 TRBV20-1 NA TRBJ1-2 many
TGTGCCGGCGGGAGCGGGAGATTTACAGATACGCAGTATTTT CAGGSGRFTDTQYF 14 TRBV7-9 TRBD2 TRBJ2-3 NA
TGTGCCAGCAGGTCGGGACAGGGGGTTTACGAGCAGTACTTC CASRSGQGVYEQYF 14 TRBV6-1 TRBD1 TRBJ2-7 many
TGTGCCAGCGGCATCATGCGACAGGCTATCTACGAGCAGTACTTC CASGIMRQAIYEQYF 15 TRBV27 NA TRBJ2-7 many
TGTGCCAGTAGTATTGACTACTCCTACGAGCAGTACTTC CASSIDYSYEQYF 13 TRBV19 NA TRBJ2-7 few
TGCGCCAGCAGCTTGGCAGTCGGCAATGAGCAGTTCTTC CASSLAVGNEQFF 13 TRBV5-1 NA TRBJ2-1 many
TGCGCCAGCAGCCCCTCGGGGGAGGGCTTCTACGAGCAGTACTTC CASSPSGEGFYEQYF 15 TRBV4-1 TRBD2 TRBJ2-7 many
TGTGCCAGCAGAAATACGGGGACGGGGGTGGTGGAAGCTTTCTTT CASRNTGTGVVEAFF 15 TRBV6-1 NA TRBJ1-1 many
TGTGCCAGCAGCTTGTTGGGGACAACATCCAATGAGCAGTTCTTC CASSLLGTTSNEQFF 15 TRBV7-3 NA TRBJ2-1 NA
TGCAGTGCTCCCGAAGGGGGCCTTAGCAATCAGCCCCAGCATTTT CSAPEGGLSNQPQHF 15 TRBV20-1 TRBD1 TRBJ1-5 many
TGCAGTGCTAGATCGAAAAATGAAAAACTGTTTTTT CSARSKNEKLFF 12 TRBV20-1 NA TRBJ1-4 many
TGTGCCAGCAGTTTAGGCAGGTTCAACGAGCAGTACTTC CASSLGRFNEQYF 13 TRBV12-3/TRBV12-4 NA TRBJ2-7 many
TGTGCCAGCAGGACGCAGGGGGCCGGTGGGGGCTACACCTTC CASRTQGAGGGYTF 14 TRBV9 TRBD1 TRBJ1-2 NA
TGTGCCAGCAGCCCCGATAGTGGACTAGCGGGGGGAGCCTACAATGAGCAGTTCTTC CASSPDSGLAGGAYNEQFF 19 TRBV11-2 TRBD2 TRBJ2-1 NA
TGTGCCAGCAGTCCCCTAGGGGGTCGGGGCACCGGGGAGCTGTTTTTT CASSPLGGRGTGELFF 16 TRBV27 NA TRBJ2-2 NA
TGTGCCAGCAGCTGGGAGGGACAGGGCACTGAAGCTTTCTTT CASSWEGQGTEAFF 14 TRBV13 TRBD1 TRBJ1-1 NA
TGTGCCAGCAGCCGGGGGGAAACAGGGCTGTACGAGCAGTACTTC CASSRGETGLYEQYF 15 TRBV5-8 NA TRBJ2-7 few
TGCGCCAGCAGAGATGGAGGGGGAGAGACCCAGTACTTC CASRDGGGETQYF 13 TRBV5-1 NA TRBJ2-5 NA
TGTGCCAGCAGCTTACAGGGGACAGGGGGCTTAGGCTACACCTTC CASSLQGTGGLGYTF 15 TRBV7-2 TRBD1 TRBJ1-2 many
TGTGCCAGCAGCATCAGATTTGGGGCGTCATGGGAGCAGTACTTC CASSIRFGASWEQYF 15 TRBV12-3/TRBV12-4 NA TRBJ2-7 many
TGTGCCAGCAGCCCCCTTTGGCGCGGCTACAATGAGCAGTTCTTC CASSPLWRGYNEQFF 15 TRBV7-9 NA TRBJ2-1 many
TGTGCCAGCAGCTTAAACGGCGAGTGGGGAGAGACCCAGTACTTC CASSLNGEWGETQYF 15 TRBV7-9 NA TRBJ2-5 many
TGTGCCACCAGTTCGCCCGAGGGAGGGGGCTGGAATGAGCAGTTCTTC CATSSPEGGGWNEQFF 16 TRBV24-1 NA TRBJ2-1 many
TGTGCCACCTTGGACGGTTCGAACACCGGGGAGCTGTTTTTT CATLDGSNTGELFF 14 TRBV15 NA TRBJ2-2 few
TGTGCCAGCAGCTTAGCATCCGGGGGGGTAAACTCCTACGAGCAGTACTTC CASSLASGGVNSYEQYF 17 TRBV7-9 TRBD2 TRBJ2-7 many
TGTGCCAGCACCTGGACAGGGAACACTGAAGCTTTCTTT CASTWTGNTEAFF 13 TRBV5-8 TRBD1 TRBJ1-1 NA
TGCGCCAGCAGCTTGGGCTGGAAGATCACTGAAGCTTTCTTT CASSLGWKITEAFF 14 TRBV5-1 NA TRBJ1-1 many
TGCGCCAGCAGCCGGACTAGCGGGGCTCAAGAGACCCAGTACTTC CASSRTSGAQETQYF 15 TRBV5-1 TRBD2 TRBJ2-5 many
TGTGCCAGCAGTTTAGATGGGGGGAGCACTGAAGCTTTCTTT CASSLDGGSTEAFF 14 TRBV12-3/TRBV12-4 NA TRBJ1-1 many
TGTGCCAGCAGTTTTGTGATGGATTCACCCCTCCACTTT CASSFVMDSPLHF 13 TRBV27 NA TRBJ1-6 many
TGTGCCACCAGCAGAGATTTAGCAGCTAACAATGAGCAGTTCTTC CATSRDLAANNEQFF 15 TRBV15 NA TRBJ2-1 many
TGTGCCACCCGGGGGGGGGCTTACACCGGGGAGCTGTTTTTT CATRGGAYTGELFF 14 TRBV28 TRBD2 TRBJ2-2 many
TGCGCCAGCAGCCGGACTGACAGATTCCAAGAGACCCAGTACTTC CASSRTDRFQETQYF 15 TRBV5-1 NA TRBJ2-5 many
TGTGCCAGCAGTGAAGCGCTTGGAGCGGGGGACGAGACCCAGTACTTC CASSEALGAGDETQYF 16 TRBV2 TRBD2 TRBJ2-5 NA
TGTGCCAGCAGTTTAGCGCTACGGGGGGCAGGGACTGAAGCTTTCTTT CASSLALRGAGTEAFF 16 TRBV12-3/TRBV12-4 NA TRBJ1-1 many
TGTGCCAGCAGCCAATCCCACGGACAGGGAGGAGATACGCAGTATTTT CASSQSHGQGGDTQYF 16 TRBV4-2 TRBD1 TRBJ2-3 many
TGTGCCAGTGGACAGGGAGTAAATGGGGCCAACGTCCTGGCTTTC CASGQGVNGANVLAF 15 TRBV12-3/TRBV12-4 TRBD1 TRBJ2-6 NA
TGTGCCAGCAACCGCCCACCCCATAATTCACCCCTCCACTTT CASNRPPHNSPLHF 14 TRBV2 NA TRBJ1-6 many
TGCAGTGCTAGAACCGGAGGCAGGGAGGCCTATGGCTACACCTTC CSARTGGREAYGYTF 15 TRBV20-1 NA TRBJ1-2 many
TGTGCCTGGAGTGTACCAATCCGGGATCGGAACTATGGCTACACCTTC CAWSVPIRDRNYGYTF 16 TRBV30 NA TRBJ1-2 many
TGTGCCAGCAGCCAGGGGCATGGTGAAAAACTGTTTTTT CASSQGHGEKLFF 13 TRBV3-1 NA TRBJ1-4 many
TGTGCCAGCTCACCACTGAGGGGGAACATTCAGTACTTC CASSPLRGNIQYF 13 TRBV18 NA TRBJ2-4 many
TGTGCCAGTAGTATAGATCAGCAGCGCTCTAGCACAGATACGCAGTATTTT CASSIDQQRSSTDTQYF 17 TRBV19 NA TRBJ2-3 NA
TGTGCCAGCAGTTTATTGAGCGGGGGGGCAGATACGCAGTATTTT CASSLLSGGADTQYF 15 TRBV12-3/TRBV12-4 TRBD2 TRBJ2-3 many
TGTGCCAGCAGCTACTCGGGAAGGGAGCTGTTTTTT CASSYSGRELFF 12 TRBV7-9 NA TRBJ2-2 many
TGTGCCAGCAGCCAATTTTCAACAAACCAAGAGACCCAGTACTTC CASSQFSTNQETQYF 15 TRBV7-9 NA TRBJ2-5 NA
TGTGCCAGCAGTGAGGGTCCGGAGACAGGGAGGTGGAATACGCAGTATTTT CASSEGPETGRWNTQYF 17 TRBV25-1 NA TRBJ2-3 many
TGTGCCAGCACCCCGTCGTCGGGTGGAAACACCATATATTTT CASTPSSGGNTIYF 14 TRBV18 NA TRBJ1-3 NA
TGTGCCAGCAGCCCCTCGAGGTACGCCTATGGCTACACCTTC CASSPSRYAYGYTF 14 TRBV5-6 NA TRBJ1-2 few
TGCAGTGCTAAAACGACAGGTTCCCCTTCCTACGAGCAGTACTTC CSAKTTGSPSYEQYF 15 TRBV20-1 NA TRBJ2-7 many
TGCGCCAGCAGCCAAGATCTCGACAGGGCGAACACCGGGGAGCTGTTTTTT CASSQDLDRANTGELFF 17 TRBV4-1 TRBD1 TRBJ2-2 NA
TGTGCCAGCAGCTTAGCCCAGGGCGTGAACACTGAAGCTTTCTTT CASSLAQGVNTEAFF 15 TRBV7-9 NA TRBJ1-1 NA
TGCGCCAGCAGCTTGGGGGGGGTCTTGGGCACTGAAGCTTTCTTT CASSLGGVLGTEAFF 15 TRBV5-1 NA TRBJ1-1 few
TGTGCCAGCAGCTCCGAATTCGGCGAGCAGTACTTC CASSSEFGEQYF 12 TRBV7-9 NA TRBJ2-7 many
TGTGCCAGTAGTGGACAGGGGGTATCCTACAATGAGCAGTTCTTC CASSGQGVSYNEQFF 15 TRBV19 TRBD1 TRBJ2-1 few